The TCR beta chain described here comes from a study of T cell responses to AZD1222 COVID-19 vaccine. This clone was observed a handful of times. Its target is not known. Sequencing was performed with immunoSEQ multiplex PCR; in TCRdb, only in-frame clones are kept and a portion is missing. The sample has a few hundred thousand clones, 90% to 95% seen once. The germline V gene encodes CDR1 SGDLS and CDR2 YYNGEE. The CDR3 spans 17 residues. Deletions cut 0 bases from V and 5 bases from J, with 19 bases between. Study findings and constraints: It was only after the peak T cell response that any repertoires were sampled. With dominance at 160-218 and 743-854, vaccine-associated CD4 TCRs spanned spike. In the spike-specific TCR repertoire, nearly half reportedly target unmutated variant regions. The donor group comprised mostly white British people and more females; the analysis possibly underestimated clonal diversity.

The clonotype was recovered from an adult in good health. Sequences were derived from peripheral blood, sampled on day 0 of AZD1222 vaccination. V usage is TRBV9 and J usage is TRBJ2-3, with D tentatively TRBD1 (6 bases). CDR3 nucleotides: TGTGCCAGCAGCGTAGCGCCTGGGGGCGGGTTGGGAGATACGCAGTATTTT. Protein sequence: CASSVAPGGGLGDTQYF.